The 27 T cell receptor beta chains reported below all come from one sample, sequenced in a study of tissue T cells after allogeneic stem cell transplantation. Using immunoSEQ multiplex PCR, the repertoire was profiled, and TCRdb retains in-frame clones only, with some absent. The table shows 35,000 to 50,000 clones, with roughly 89% occurring only once. The sample was blood, taken before transplantation. These receptors were collected from a woman aged 40-75 years who later had graft-versus-host disease after an allogeneic stem cell transplant.

The CDR3 bases are TGCGCCAGCAGTTGGACAGGAGCGGTGAATGAGCAGTTCTTC. Translation gives CASSWTGAVNEQFF. The chain uses TRBV5-1 and TRBJ2-1; 7 nucleotides agree with TRBD1. The V and J ends lost 5 bases and 7 bases, in that order; junction bases with no gene match: 9. Germline CDR1 is SGHRS and CDR2 is YFSETQ. The CDR3 loop spans 14 amino acids.

The chain combines TRBV19 with TRBJ1-1, with D perhaps TRBD1 (5 bases). The CDR3 has 15 amino acids. The ends were cut back, 0 bases at V and 5 bases at J, with 13 bases in the middle. CDR1 is LNHDA, CDR2 SQIVND, per germline (reference sequence). The CDR3 nucleotides are TGTGCCAGTAGTATAGATCTGAGGGGAGGGACTGAAGCTTTCTTT. This gives the protein CASSIDLRGGTEAFF.

The V and J genes are TRBV12-3 or TRBV12-4 and TRBJ2-7; no reliable D call. V was pared by 0 bases and J by 2 bases, with 2 bases between. This CDR3 contains 12 residues. The DNA for the CDR3 is TGTGCCAGCAGTTTAGCCCCCTACGAGCAGTACTTC. Translating it yields CASSLAPYEQYF.

This clone occurred once. The gene calls are TRBV29-1 and TRBJ2-3, with 9 bases matching TRBD2. Germline trimming cut 1 base from V and 2 bases from J; bases unmatched to any gene: 7. The V gene's germline CDR1 is SQVTM and CDR2 ANQGSEA. The CDR3 length is 16 residues. Here the CDR3 reads CSVEGLAGANTDTQYF. CDR3 coding DNA: TGCAGCGTTGAAGGGTTAGCGGGGGCTAACACAGATACGCAGTATTTT.

V usage is TRBV7-2 and J usage is TRBJ2-1; perhaps TRBD1 as D (5 bases). The CDR3 runs to 16 residues. CDR1 is SGHTA and CDR2 is FQGNSA in the germline V gene. Trimming removed 2 bases at V and 8 bases at J, with 19 bases between. The CDR3 loop reads CASSLRGGVGGDEQFF. The CDR3 nucleotides read TGTGCCAGCAGCTTAAGGGGCGGAGTCGGTGGTGATGAGCAGTTCTTC.

This rearrangement joins TRBV15 to TRBJ2-3; tentatively, D is TRBD1 or TRBD2 (5 bases each). CDR1 and CDR2 from the germline V gene are LNHNV and YYDKDF (reference sequence). The ends were cut back, 0 bases at V and 2 bases at J, with 9 bases in the middle. CDR3 length: 15 amino acids. The CDR3 here is CATSRDRGPTDTQYF. The CDR3 DNA follows: TGTGCCACCAGCAGAGATCGGGGCCCCACAGATACGCAGTATTTT.

The CDR3 here is CASSRLAPGTQYF. CDR3 coding DNA: TGTGCCAGCAGCAGACTAGCGCCGGGGACCCAGTACTTC. V is TRBV6-5 and J is TRBJ2-5; 8 bases align to TRBD2. V was pared by 6 bases and J by 7 bases, with 7 bases of the junction left unmatched. Germline V CDR1 and CDR2: MNHEY, SVGAGI. The CDR3 is 13 amino acids.

The CDR3 spells CASSRGAQPQHF. Written as DNA, the CDR3 is TGTGCCAGCTCCAGGGGGGCCCAGCCCCAGCATTTT. The chain couples TRBV9 to TRBJ1-5, with 7 bases aligning to TRBD1. This CDR3 comprises 12 residues. Germline V lookup: CDR1 SGDLS, CDR2 YYNGEE. With 7 bases clipped from V and 7 bases from J, the junction kept 5 bases outside the gene matches.

The gene calls are TRBV7-9 and TRBJ2-5; D perhaps matches TRBD1 (6 bases). The CDR3 sequence is 13 residues long. Germline CDR1 SEHNR, CDR2 FQNEAQ (reference sequence). V was trimmed by 4 bases and J by 7 bases, leaving 13 bases between them. The CDR3 nucleotides read TGTGCCAGCAGCTCTGAGGGGGTCGGGACCCAGTACTTC. Protein sequence: CASSSEGVGTQYF.

The gene calls are TRBV11-3 and TRBJ2-3, with 11 bases matching TRBD2. The CDR3 loop spans 20 amino acids. Germline V gene lookup returns CDR1 SGHNT and CDR2 YENEEA. After removal of 0 bases from V and 4 bases from J, the junction contained 15 bases not matched to a gene. CDR3 coding DNA: TGTGCCAGCAGCTTAGATAGTCTTGGAGTAGCGGGAGGGCTCGCAGATACGCAGTATTTT. Translated, it gives CASSLDSLGVAGGLADTQYF.

The chain uses TRBV6-2 or TRBV6-3 and TRBJ2-1, with 14 bases aligning to TRBD2. The CDR3 runs 17 residues. With 4 bases clipped from V and 9 bases from J, the junction kept 11 bases outside the gene matches. Germline CDR1 reads MNHEY; CDR2 reads SVGEGT. The CDR3 nucleotides are TGTGCCAGCAGTTGGCTGGGGGGACTAGCGGGAGTAACTGAGCAGTTCTTC. Protein sequence: CASSWLGGLAGVTEQFF.

V and J are TRBV29-1 and TRBJ1-2; possibly TRBD1 for D (6 bases). V was trimmed by 3 bases and J by 2 bases, leaving 10 bases between them. This CDR3 contains 13 residues. From germline, CDR1 is SQVTM and CDR2 ANQGSEA. This chain's CDR3 is CSVDVQGNYGYTF. The CDR3 region has the DNA TGCAGCGTTGATGTCCAGGGGAACTATGGCTACACCTTC.

This clone was seen a handful of times. V is TRBV7-2 and J is TRBJ1-6, with a tentative D call TRBD1 (6 bases). This CDR3 comprises 13 residues. Trimming cost V 9 bases and J 5 bases, with 11 bases left between them. Germline lookup yields CDR1 SGHTA and CDR2 FQGNSA. CDR3 sequence: CASRGANNSPLHF. Written as DNA, the CDR3 is TGTGCCAGTCGGGGGGCCAATAATTCACCCCTCCACTTT.

Only one count was recorded for this clone. The rearrangement links TRBV10-3 to TRBJ2-7; D not resolved. Germline CDR1 ENHRY, CDR2 SYGVKD. Trimming took off 4 bases at V and 1 base at J, with 5 bases between the two ends. The CDR3 is 12 residues long. CDR3 protein: CAISGQSYEQYF. The CDR3 DNA is TGTGCCATCAGTGGCCAGTCCTACGAGCAGTACTTC.

The V and J genes are TRBV12-3 or TRBV12-4 and TRBJ1-1; tentatively, D is TRBD1 (5 bases). This CDR3 spans 13 amino acids. V lost 3 bases to trimming and J lost 5 bases, with 10 bases between them. The CDR3 DNA reads as TGTGCCAGCAGTTTGCAGGGTAGGACTGAAGCTTTCTTT. It encodes CASSLQGRTEAFF.

The CDR3, as DNA: TGTGCCAGCAGCCCCGCCGGACTAGCGGGCAATGAGCAGTTCTTC. It is translated as CASSPAGLAGNEQFF. The chain combines TRBV5-4 with TRBJ2-1; 11 bases align to TRBD2. In germline, CDR1 is SGHNT, CDR2 YYREEE (reference sequence). This CDR3 region has 15 residues. V shed 4 bases, J shed 6 bases, and the junction held 6 bases outside the gene matches.

As for this clone: A read error may account for a junction end that differs from germline. This chain connects TRBV4-3 to TRBJ1-1; D is unresolved. Germline V CDR1 and CDR2: LGHNA, YSLEER. The CDR3 is 14 residues long. The CDR3 coding sequence is TGCGCCAGCAGGCAAGGGTCCGGGAACACTGAAGCTTTCTTT. It translates to CASRQGSGNTEAFF.

The J gene is TRBJ1-1, the V gene TRBV19; tentative D call: TRBD1 (5 bases). The CDR3 spans 17 residues. Germline V CDR1 and CDR2: LNHDA, SQIVND (reference sequence). Trimming left V 5 bases short and J 2 bases short, with 21 bases between. In nucleotides, the CDR3 is TGTGCCAGTAGTGGGAATGACCTAACCCAGGGAAACACTGAAGCTTTCTTT. Its translation is CASSGNDLTQGNTEAFF.

The V gene is TRBV28, the J gene TRBJ2-1, with 14 positions matching TRBD2. The germline V gene has CDR1 MDHEN and CDR2 SYDVKM. The CDR3 has 16 amino acids. With V trimmed by 8 bases and J by 6 bases, 9 bases remained unmatched. CDR3 in amino acids: CASRTSGRFVFNEQFF. The CDR3 DNA reads as TGTGCCAGCCGGACTAGCGGGAGGTTTGTATTCAATGAGCAGTTCTTC.

The chain carries TRBV10-3 and TRBJ2-1, with D possibly matching TRBD2 (6 bases). The germline gives CDR1 ENHRY, CDR2 SYGVKD. This CDR3 has 13 amino acids. V gave up 4 bases and J gave up 6 bases, with 10 bases separating them. The CDR3 spells CAISGRGGNEQFF. In DNA, the CDR3 is TGTGCCATCAGTGGGCGGGGAGGCAATGAGCAGTTCTTC.

This clone appeared a single time. The CDR3 spells CSVRREGRGNEQFF. DNA of the CDR3: TGCAGCGTTAGGCGGGAGGGCCGCGGGAATGAGCAGTTCTTC. The chain links TRBV29-1 to TRBJ2-1, with 9 bases that match TRBD2. Germline lookup yields CDR1 SQVTM and CDR2 ANQGSEA. This CDR3 is 14 amino acids long. J lost 7 bases, V lost 5 bases, and 9 bases had no gene match.

The chain links TRBV28 to TRBJ2-7; 8 bases fit TRBD2. From germline, CDR1 is MDHEN and CDR2 SYDVKM. There are 14 residues in the CDR3. J lost 3 bases, V lost 3 bases, and 4 bases had no gene match. CDR3 sequence: CASSLGGRFYEQYF. In DNA form, the CDR3 reads TGTGCCAGCAGTTTGGGCGGGAGGTTCTACGAGCAGTACTTC.

The chain has TRBV25-1 and TRBJ2-1; 7 bases align to TRBD1. Germline V CDR1 and CDR2: MGHDK, SYGVNS. This CDR3 comprises 14 residues. V trimming: 3 bases; J trimming: 10 bases; junction bases outside the gene matches: 9. CDR3 region: CASSDDRVLKEQFF. The CDR3 region has the DNA TGTGCCAGCAGTGACGACAGGGTCTTGAAAGAGCAGTTCTTC.

The chain has TRBV6-2 or TRBV6-3 and TRBJ2-1; D unresolved. The CDR3 is 15 amino acids. Looked up from germline, CDR1 is MNHEY and CDR2 is SVGEGT. V was trimmed by 4 bases and J by 5 bases, leaving 15 bases between them. The chain's CDR3 is CASSSLQDRNNEQFF. CDR3 DNA sequence: TGTGCCAGCAGTTCCCTCCAGGACCGGAACAATGAGCAGTTCTTC.

The gene calls are TRBV5-4 and TRBJ2-2; D is unclear. The CDR3 is 15 residues long. Between the trimmed V and J ends, which lost 4 bases and 2 bases, there was a span of 12 bases. Germline V gives CDR1 SGHNT, CDR2 YYREEE (reference sequence). CDR3 protein: CASSPGRSNTGELFF. CDR3 bases: TGTGCCAGCAGCCCCGGCAGGTCTAACACCGGGGAGCTGTTTTTT.

The chain couples TRBV30 to TRBJ2-5; 7 nucleotides agree with TRBD2. The germline V gene has CDR1 GTSNPN and CDR2 SVGIG (reference sequence). V lost 4 bases to trimming and J lost 4 bases; unmatched junction nucleotides: 12. This CDR3 has 15 amino acids. The chain's CDR3 is CAWNPGTGGRETQYF. The CDR3 coding sequence is TGTGCCTGGAATCCTGGGACCGGGGGGAGAGAGACCCAGTACTTC.

V usage is TRBV5-1 and J usage is TRBJ2-3; 10 bases map to TRBD2. Unmatched junction bases numbered 8, after V lost 10 bases and J lost 3 bases. The CDR3 contains 14 residues. CDR1 is SGHRS and CDR2 is YFSETQ in the germline V gene. The CDR3, as DNA: TGCGCCGGAGCAGCGGGAGGGAAGACAGATACGCAGTATTTT. Amino acids: CAGAAGGKTDTQYF.